Listed below are T cell receptor beta chains from one sample, sequenced in a study of T-cell reconstitution after alpha-beta-depleted transplantation in children. MiXCR, run by TCRdb on the PCR reads, gives a single entry per CDR3 protein. This table holds roughly 30,000 distinct CDR3 sequences, nearly 6.5% found once. The input for sequencing was peripheral blood, taken 60 days after TCRalphabeta/CD19-depleted stem cell transplant. All receptors come from a child under three years old who had a stem cell transplant for acute myeloid leukemia, so the T cells may come from the graft donor. CDR3s include the opening cysteine and the closing phenylalanine or tryptophan. A D gene is named only where the DNA matches it firmly. A row's size may be missing; if present it is once, few, many or a size class.

clone_size d_call j_call v_call cdr3_aa cdr3_nt
many TRBD2 TRBJ2-5 TRBV9 CASSLAGRSGRKETQYF TGTGCCAGCAGCTTAGCTGGGCGAAGCGGGAGGAAGGAGACCCAGTACTTC
many - TRBJ2-5 TRBV4-2 CASSQVSAKGTKETQYF TGTGCCAGCAGCCAAGTATCGGCTAAGGGGACCAAAGAGACCCAGTACTTC
many TRBD2 TRBJ2-7 TRBV14 CASSQGSGSSSYEQYF TGTGCCAGCAGCCAAGGCAGCGGGAGTAGCTCCTACGAGCAGTACTTC
many - TRBJ2-2 TRBV9 CASSVEAAGELFF TGTGCCAGCAGCGTAGAGGCGGCCGGGGAGCTGTTTTTT
many - TRBJ1-2 TRBV5-6 CASSLAPFREARGYGYTF TGTGCCAGCAGCTTGGCTCCCTTCCGGGAGGCTAGGGGCTATGGCTACACCTTC
many TRBD2 TRBJ2-7 TRBV28 CASSFLAGIYEQYF TGTGCCAGCAGTTTCCTAGCGGGAATCTACGAGCAGTACTTC
few - TRBJ2-1 TRBV20-1 CSARSPPYSYNEQFF TGCAGTGCTAGAAGCCCCCCGTACTCCTACAATGAGCAGTTCTTC
many - TRBJ1-1 TRBV5-6 CASSLVRGLTEAFF TGTGCCAGCAGCTTGGTAAGGGGCCTCACTGAAGCTTTCTTT
many - TRBJ2-3 TRBV27 CASSPRGYTQYF TGTGCCAGCAGCCCGAGGGGCTATACGCAGTATTTT
many - TRBJ2-7 TRBV7-9 CASSLGENEQYF TGTGCCAGCAGCTTAGGAGAAAACGAGCAGTACTTC
many - TRBJ1-1 TRBV4-2 CASSHRQTTEAFF TGTGCCAGCAGCCATAGACAGACCACTGAAGCTTTCTTT
many - TRBJ2-4 TRBV15 CATSPPEKLNIQYF TGTGCCACCAGCCCCCCCGAGAAGTTAAACATTCAGTACTTC
- TRBD1 TRBJ2-6 TRBV5-1 CASSTPQGDGANVLTF TGCGCCAGCAGCACCCCCCAGGGGGATGGGGCCAACGTCCTGACTTTC
many TRBD2 TRBJ2-1 TRBV12-3/TRBV12-4 CASKSGSVSEQFF TGTGCCAGCAAAAGCGGGAGTGTCAGTGAGCAGTTCTTC
many TRBD1 TRBJ2-1 TRBV5-1 CASSAGTGANEQFF TGCGCCAGCAGCGCCGGGACAGGGGCCAATGAGCAGTTCTTC
many - TRBJ2-7 TRBV28 CASSFWPHEQYF TGTGCCAGCAGTTTCTGGCCCCACGAGCAGTACTTC
- TRBD1 TRBJ2-3 TRBV18 CASSLDRGLADTQYF TGTGCCAGCTCACTAGACAGGGGCCTCGCGGATACGCAGTATTTT
- - TRBJ2-5 TRBV11-2 CASSLGLATQYF TGTGCCAGCAGCTTAGGACTCGCGACCCAGTACTTC
- - TRBJ2-3 TRBV7-9 CASSPSLSSSRTQYF TGTGCCAGCAGCCCCTCTCTTTCTAGTTCCCGGACGCAGTATTTT
many - TRBJ1-2 TRBV5-6 CASSLDSNYGYTF TGTGCCAGCAGCCTGGACAGTAACTATGGCTACACCTTC